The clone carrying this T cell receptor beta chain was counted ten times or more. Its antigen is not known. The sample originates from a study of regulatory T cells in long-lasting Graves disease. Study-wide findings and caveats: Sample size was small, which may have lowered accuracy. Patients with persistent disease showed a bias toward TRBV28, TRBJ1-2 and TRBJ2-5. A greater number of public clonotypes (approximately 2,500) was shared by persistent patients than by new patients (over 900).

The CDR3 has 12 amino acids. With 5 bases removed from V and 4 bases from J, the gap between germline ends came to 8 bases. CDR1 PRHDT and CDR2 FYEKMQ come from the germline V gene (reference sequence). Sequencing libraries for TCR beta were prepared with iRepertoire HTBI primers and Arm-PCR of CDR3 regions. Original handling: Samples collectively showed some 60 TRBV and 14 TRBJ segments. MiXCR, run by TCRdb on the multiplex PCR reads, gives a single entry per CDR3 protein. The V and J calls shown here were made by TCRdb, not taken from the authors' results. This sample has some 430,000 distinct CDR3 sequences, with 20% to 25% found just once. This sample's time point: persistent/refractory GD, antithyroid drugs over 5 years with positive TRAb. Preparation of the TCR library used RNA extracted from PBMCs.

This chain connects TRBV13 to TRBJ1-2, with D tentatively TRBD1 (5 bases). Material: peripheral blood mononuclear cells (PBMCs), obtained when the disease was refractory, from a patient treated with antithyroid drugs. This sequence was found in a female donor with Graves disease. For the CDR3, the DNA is TGTGCCAGCAGCCAGGGAGCCTATGGCTACACCTTC. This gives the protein CASSQGAYGYTF. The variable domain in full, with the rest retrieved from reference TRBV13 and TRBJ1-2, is AAGVIQSPRHLIKEKRETATLKCYPIPRHDTVYWYQQGPGQDPQFLISFYEKMQSDKGSIPDRFSAQQFSDYHSELNMSSLELGDSALYFCASSQGAYGYTFGSGTRLTVV.